The present entry profiles one T cell receptor beta chain with its context. The data were produced by immunoSEQ multiplex PCR, yet TCRdb's version contains in-frame clones alone and is incomplete. The table lists tens of thousands of clones, almost 90% of them singletons. The data were obtained in a study of T cell responses to AZD1222 COVID-19 vaccine. The CDR3 totals 13 residues. Germline assignment: CDR1 MNHEY and CDR2 SMNVEV (reference sequence). The V gene end was trimmed by 5 bases and the J gene end by 7 bases; junction bases not matched to a gene: 3. This sequence originates from an adult in good health. V is TRBV27 and J is TRBJ2-1, with TRBD1 matching over 9 bases. The specimen was peripheral blood, collected on day 0 of AZD1222 vaccination. The CDR3 coding sequence is TGTGCCAGCAGTGGGGACAGGGCGAATGAGCAGTTCTTC. Protein sequence: CASSGDRANEQFF.